Included here is one TCR beta chain sequence, with context. Its target is unknown. The data originate from a study of beta chain features in type 1 diabetes. Sequencing targeted expressed TCRB transcripts, as all isolated RNA had been reverse transcribed. Data came from immunoSEQ multiplex PCR; TCRdb stores just in-frame clones and leaves some out. The top ten clones hold roughly 0.046% of a sample with some 500,000 clones, roughly 11% of them seen once. CD4+ cells of the naive, central memory, regulatory and stem cell-like memory types were sorted via CD45RO/CCR7/CD25/CD127/CD95/CD27. This CDR3 spans 15 amino acids. The trim removed 0 bases at V and 8 bases at J, leaving 9 bases unmatched. Germline V CDR1 and CDR2: GTSNPN, SVGIG (reference sequence). Study-wide results and caveats: It was possible that PCR favored shorter templates, equally so in patients and controls.

This TCR was sampled from a woman aged 18-30 years in good health. The sequencing sample was made of naive CD4+ T cells from blood. The chain is built from TRBV30 and TRBJ2-1, with 8 bases matching TRBD2. The CDR3 nucleotides are TGTGCCTGGAGTGTTGGTCTAGCGGGTCTCGATGAGCAGTTCTTC. Translated: CAWSVGLAGLDEQFF.